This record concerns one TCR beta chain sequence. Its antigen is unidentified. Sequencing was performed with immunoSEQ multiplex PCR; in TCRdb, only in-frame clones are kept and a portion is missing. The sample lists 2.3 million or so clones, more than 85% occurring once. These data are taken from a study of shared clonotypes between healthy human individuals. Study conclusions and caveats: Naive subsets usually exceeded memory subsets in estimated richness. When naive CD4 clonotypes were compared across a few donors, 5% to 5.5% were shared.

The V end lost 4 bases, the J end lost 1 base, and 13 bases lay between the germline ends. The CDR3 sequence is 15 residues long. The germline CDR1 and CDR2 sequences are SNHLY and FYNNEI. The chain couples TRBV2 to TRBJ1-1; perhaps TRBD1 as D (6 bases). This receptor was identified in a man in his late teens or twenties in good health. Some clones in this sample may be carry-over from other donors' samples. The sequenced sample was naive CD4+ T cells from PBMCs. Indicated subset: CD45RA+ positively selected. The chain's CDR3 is CASSVSGTKNTEAFF. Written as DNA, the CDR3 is TGTGCCAGCAGTGTCTCTGGGACAAAGAACACTGAAGCTTTCTTT.